Sequencing of this T cell receptor beta chain was carried out in a study of cytotoxic CD8 clonotypes in ibrutinib-treated CLL (dated by TCRdb to the early 2020s). About the study as a whole: The cohort had 11 relapsed/refractory and 15 treatment-naive patients; some 17 were IGHV unmutated. On average, each sample had roughly 250,000 productive templates and tens of thousands of productive rearrangements. Of the 90 or so participants in the trial, about two dozen had longitudinal samples available. Partial responses were observed in 24 patients and complete responses in 2; after a median follow-up of roughly 62 months, remission was maintained in roughly 15 patients and progression was observed in roughly 12. Samples at response were collected after a median of 12 months of treatment, with a range of roughly 6 to 36 months. Cryopreserved peripheral blood mononuclear cells were collected at three points: before therapy, at response, and at either sustained remission or disease progression. Patients were still on ibrutinib when every remission and progressive disease sample was collected. Overall study outcomes, separate from this receptor: Baseline clonality was found to be higher than that of age-matched healthy donors and was strongly correlated with circulating CD8+ T-cell counts. Lymph node repertoires were not examined, and the timing of sampling was not matched between patients in sustained remission and those whose disease progressed. Public clonotypes were rare and either shrank or stayed stable during treatment, and the rise in clonality at ibrutinib response reflected expansion of private clonotypes. Clonality increased at ibrutinib response, stayed stable in sustained remission, and fell back toward baseline at progression.

The goal of deep resolution MiSeq sequencing was a depth between 1 in 1 million and 1 in 200,000 T cells, and coverage averaged 10x per clonotype. The immunoSEQ hsTCRB Kit was used to generate the TCR beta libraries. In the source study's methods: ImmunoSEQ Data Assistant and ImmunoSEQ Analyzer were used for data analysis, and V, D and J genes were assigned according to IMGT definitions. Clonality, with values ranging from 0 to 1, was calculated as one minus the normalized Shannon entropy of productive rearrangement frequencies. Only overrepresented clonotypes making up at least 0.05% of each patient's repertoire were included in the public clonotype analysis. Approximately 14 age-matched healthy donor repertoires from immuneACCESS were used as controls for clonality. Not all clones reach the TCRdb copy of this immuneACCESS table, which keeps in-frame sequences only. Checked studies attribute under half of the gap to unresolved V genes and leave the rest unexplained. V, J and clone size were drawn from that table, and D and trimming were deduced from the DNA. The sample table records under 75,000 clones; approximately 71% of these occur just once. About 45% of the sample goes to the ten largest clones.

Interpreted using the paper, the time point label stands for: approximately eleven months on ibrutinib. For TCR beta library preparation, roughly 2.2 micrograms of genomic DNA were isolated from cryopreserved PBMCs. Longitudinal blood samples from CLL patients receiving ibrutinib monotherapy were subjected to high-throughput TCR beta sequencing. The patients took part in an open-label, single-center phase 2 trial of ibrutinib monotherapy. About this clone itself: Which antigen it targets is not known. Base qualities were left out, and no much larger clone turns up one base away.

V and J are truncated by 5 bases and 6 bases respectively, leaving an intervening sequence of 14 bases. Per the germline V gene (reference sequence), PRHDT is the CDR1 and FYEKMQ is the CDR2. The CDR3 runs 14 amino acids, cysteine and phenylalanine included. Only the CDR3 portion is preserved as DNA: 42 bases, with reading frame beginning at the first base. Specimen: PBMCs, collected after 12 months of ibrutinib treatment. The TCR was taken from a human donor with chronic lymphocytic leukemia. The V gene is TRBV13 and the J gene is TRBJ2-1; the D call is tentative, TRBD1 or TRBD2, as each matches 5 bases. The DNA is TGTGCCAGCAGCCGTCCCGGGACGGCCAATGAGCAGTTCTTC. It translates as CASSRPGTANEQFF.